The 7 T cell receptor beta chains below come from one sample, sequenced in a study of cytomegalovirus exposure and HLA in healthy donors. PCR used 60 Vbeta primers and 13 Jbeta primers. TCRdb's table, derived via immunoSEQ multiplex PCR, lists solely in-frame clones and lacks some. Of 150,000 to 200,000 clones in the sample, roughly 79% are singletons; the top ten hold 2% to 2.5%. Sequenced sample: PBMCs. The receptor source for this set is a woman aged 25 to 39 in good health and CMV-seropositive.

The chain combines TRBV6-6 with TRBJ2-5; D is unresolved. The germline V gene encodes CDR1 MNHNY and CDR2 SVGAGI (reference sequence). The V and J ends lost 11 bases and 1 base respectively, with 14 bases between them. The CDR3 is 13 amino acids. The CDR3 reads CASSEVTQETQYF. The CDR3 coding sequence is TGTGCCTCGTCTGAGGTGACCCAAGAGACCCAGTACTTC.

This sequence joins TRBV9 and TRBJ2-1; 13 bases fit TRBD2. The ends lost 0 bases at V and 8 bases at J; junction bases unmatched: 5. Germline CDR1 SGDLS, CDR2 YYNGEE. The CDR3 sequence is 16 residues long. CDR3 loop: CASSVGLAGGVDEQFF. The CDR3, as DNA: TGTGCCAGCAGCGTAGGACTAGCGGGGGGAGTGGATGAGCAGTTCTTC.

This clone was seen only once. An end of the junction differs from the germline gene, which may be a read error. The chain is built from TRBV7-9 and TRBJ2-5; tentatively, D is TRBD1 (6 bases). Germline assignment: CDR1 SEHNR and CDR2 FQNEAQ (reference sequence). The CDR3 covers 16 residues. As DNA, the CDR3 is TGTTCCAGCAGCTTAACTTTGCAGGGGCGCCAAGAGACCCAGTACTTC. Protein: CSSSLTLQGRQETQYF.

V usage is TRBV15 and J usage is TRBJ2-7, with TRBD1 matching 10 bases. Germline V CDR1 and CDR2: LNHNV, YYDKDF (reference sequence). Trimming removed 6 bases from V and 3 bases from J; junction bases left unmatched: 11. The CDR3 loop spans 16 amino acids. This CDR3 is CATSLTGQGEYYEQYF. The CDR3, as DNA: TGTGCCACCAGTCTCACCGGACAGGGGGAGTACTACGAGCAGTACTTC.

V usage is TRBV10-3 and J usage is TRBJ1-4; D is possibly TRBD1 (6 bases). CDR1 is ENHRY and CDR2 is SYGVKD in the germline V gene. The V and J ends lost 4 bases and 7 bases respectively, with 13 bases between them. The CDR3 is made up of 14 amino acids. The CDR3 region is CAISGVDSFEKLFF. CDR3 nucleotide sequence: TGTGCCATCAGTGGGGTGGACAGTTTTGAAAAACTGTTTTTT.

The table lists this clone with a few counts. This sequence joins TRBV30 and TRBJ1-4; the D is unclear. The germline V and J ends were trimmed by 0 bases and 4 bases, with 9 bases remaining between them. The CDR3 extends over 14 amino acids. From germline, CDR1 is GTSNPN and CDR2 SVGIG (reference sequence). CDR3 DNA sequence: TGTGCCTGGAGTGTACTTTCGAGTAATGAAAAACTGTTTTTT. Amino acid sequence: CAWSVLSSNEKLFF.

V is TRBV11-2 and J is TRBJ2-2, with D perhaps TRBD1 (6 bases). This CDR3 is built from 15 residues. Between the trimmed V and J ends, which lost 2 bases and 6 bases, there was a span of 13 bases. Germline V gene lookup returns CDR1 SGHAT and CDR2 FQNNGV. In DNA form, the CDR3 reads TGTGCCAGCAGCTTAAGGGGGAGAGAGGCCGGGGAGCTGTTTTTT. Residues: CASSLRGREAGELFF.